This T cell receptor beta chain was captured by sequencing in a study of blood T cells in healthy people across ages. Study-level points and caveats: Using unsorted PBMCs precluded a conclusive naive versus antigen-experienced comparison. Naive T cell percentage strongly correlated with TCR beta diversity.

Using a J-beta primer mix together with a sample-barcoded 5' primer, a second PCR was run for roughly 7 to 11 cycles. Per-sample output comprised a minimum of 3 million paired-end reads containing CDR3. TCRdb passed the 5' RACE reads through MiXCR, listing each CDR3 protein once. The sample carries 730,000 or so distinct CDR3 sequences, 35% to 45% recorded once. Per sample, a minimum of 6 million PBMCs were isolated. V lost 4 bases and J 1 base, leaving 21 bases between the germline ends. From germline, CDR1 is SGHRS and CDR2 YFSETQ. The CDR3 covers 17 residues. This clonotype was seen repeatedly, ten times or more. No antigen is known for it.

The chain recombines TRBV5-1 with TRBJ2-7; either TRBD1 or TRBD2 may supply D (5 bases each). This sequence was found in a woman aged 60-75 years in good health. The sample taken for sequencing was blood. CDR3 in DNA: TGCGCCAGCAGCCAACCATCCAAGGGACGGTGGTCCTACGAGCAGTACTTC. It codes for CASSQPSKGRWSYEQYF. The full variable domain, its missing parts supplied by reference TRBV5-1 and TRBJ2-7, is KAGVTQTPRYLIKTRGQQVTLSCSPISGHRSVSWYQQTPGQGLQFLFEYFSETQRNKGNFPGRFSGRQFSNSRSEMNVSTLELGDSALYLCASSQPSKGRWSYEQYFGPGTRLTVT.